Below, 9 T cell receptor beta chains from the same sample are listed, as sequenced in a study of blood T cell repertoires in COVID-19. Method: immunoSEQ multiplex PCR; TCRdb's copy keeps in-frame clones and lacks some. The table lists some 350,000 clones, approximately 88% of them singletons. Sequencing was carried out using PBMCs or T cells enriched from blood (not recorded which). These receptors were taken from a man between 25 and 39 years old who had recovered from COVID-19.

This chain joins TRBV5-1 and TRBJ1-5; D is uncertain. CDR3 length: 14 amino acids. Per germline, CDR1 SGHRS and CDR2 YFSETQ. The ends were cut back, 0 bases at V and 1 base at J, with 5 bases in the middle. CDR3 sequence reads: CASSLDTSNQPQHF. CDR3 sequence (DNA): TGCGCCAGCAGCTTGGACACCAGCAATCAGCCCCAGCATTTT.

The V and J genes are TRBV6-2 or TRBV6-3 and TRBJ2-3; 10 nucleotides line up with TRBD2. Per the germline V gene, CDR1 is MNHEY and CDR2 is SVGEGT. Trimming cost V 5 bases and J 2 bases; bases outside gene matches: 10. The CDR3 sequence is 17 residues long. The CDR3 loop is CASSTPVAGGPTDTQYF. CDR3 DNA: TGTGCCAGCAGTACTCCCGTAGCGGGGGGCCCCACAGATACGCAGTATTTT.

The gene calls are TRBV28 and TRBJ2-5; D is undetermined. CDR3 length: 12 amino acids. V lost 1 base and J 5 bases, leaving 5 bases between the germline ends. Per the germline V gene, CDR1 is MDHEN and CDR2 is SYDVKM. CDR3 amino acids: CASSLFGETQYF. DNA of the CDR3: TGTGCCAGCAGTTTATTCGGGGAGACCCAGTACTTC.

This chain uses TRBV19 with TRBJ1-5; the D is unclear. CDR1 is LNHDA, CDR2 SQIVND, per germline (reference sequence). V shed 1 base and J shed 3 bases, with 7 bases lying between them. The length of the CDR3 is 14 residues. This CDR3 reads CASSIGRNNQPQHF. The CDR3 DNA sequence: TGTGCCAGTAGTATAGGCAGGAACAATCAGCCCCAGCATTTT. The variable domain in full, completed from reference TRBV19 and TRBJ1-5, reads DGGITQSPKYLFRKEGQNVTLSCEQNLNHDAMYWYRQDPGQGLRLIYYSQIVNDFQKGDIAEGYSVSREKKESFPLTVTSAQKNPTAFYLCASSIGRNNQPQHFGDGTRLSIL.

This clone came up a few times. The chain is built from TRBV21-1 and TRBJ2-7; the DNA was not compared with TRBD2, the D call given in the table. TRBV21-1 is tagged as a pseudogene. The CDR3 contains 15 residues. The CDR3 bases are TGTGCCAGCAGCAAGAGTGCGTTAAGCTCCTACGAGCAGTACTTC. This sequence encodes CASSKSALSSYEQYF.

The CDR3 sequence is CASSVASGGGNYGYTF. Written as DNA, the CDR3 is TGTGCCAGCAGCGTAGCCTCAGGGGGAGGAAACTATGGCTACACCTTC. V and J are TRBV9 and TRBJ1-2; 7 nucleotides line up with TRBD1. V lost 0 bases and J lost 2; bases outside the gene matches: 7. Germline loops: CDR1 SGDLS, CDR2 YYNGEE. This CDR3 is 16 amino acids long.

The CDR3 reads CASSPTPRQGGQPQHF. In nucleotides, the CDR3 is TGTGCCAGCAGTCCGACCCCTCGGCAGGGGGGACAGCCCCAGCATTTT. V gene TRBV27 combines with J gene TRBJ1-5, with 7 nucleotides matching TRBD1. After removal of 5 bases from V and 7 bases from J, the junction contained 14 bases not matched to a gene. The germline CDR1 and CDR2 sequences are MNHEY and SMNVEV (reference sequence). The CDR3 spans 16 residues.

The genes are TRBV19 and TRBJ2-1; 7 nucleotides agree with TRBD1. V gave up 5 bases and J gave up 10 bases; unmatched junction bases: 8. Looked up from germline, CDR1 is LNHDA and CDR2 is SQIVND (reference sequence). This CDR3 region has 13 residues. Here the CDR3 reads CASSPRRGGEQFF. In nucleotides, the CDR3 is TGTGCCAGTAGTCCAAGGCGAGGGGGCGAGCAGTTCTTC.

The gene calls are TRBV5-1 and TRBJ2-7, with 7 bases aligning to TRBD1. With 0 bases clipped from V and 5 bases from J, the junction kept 5 bases outside the gene matches. The CDR3 is 14 amino acids. Germline assignment: CDR1 SGHRS and CDR2 YFSETQ. CDR3 loop: CASSLGSQGDEQYF. For the CDR3, the DNA is TGCGCCAGCAGCTTGGGGTCCCAGGGGGACGAGCAGTACTTC. Based on the CDR3 plus reference TRBV5-1 and TRBJ2-7, the full variable domain is KAGVTQTPRYLIKTRGQQVTLSCSPISGHRSVSWYQQTPGQGLQFLFEYFSETQRNKGNFPGRFSGRQFSNSRSEMNVSTLELGDSALYLCASSLGSQGDEQYFGPGTRLTVT.